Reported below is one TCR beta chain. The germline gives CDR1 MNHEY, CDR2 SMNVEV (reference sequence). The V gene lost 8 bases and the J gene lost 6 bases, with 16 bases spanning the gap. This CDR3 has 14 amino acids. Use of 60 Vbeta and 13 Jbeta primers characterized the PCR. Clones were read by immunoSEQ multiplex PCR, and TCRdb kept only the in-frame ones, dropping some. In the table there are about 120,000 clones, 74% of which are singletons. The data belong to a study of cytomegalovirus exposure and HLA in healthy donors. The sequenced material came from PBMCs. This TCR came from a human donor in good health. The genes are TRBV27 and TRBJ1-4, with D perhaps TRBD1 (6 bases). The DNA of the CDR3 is TGTGCCAGCGGCGGGTGGGGGCAGGATGAAAAACTGTTTTTT. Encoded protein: CASGGWGQDEKLFF.